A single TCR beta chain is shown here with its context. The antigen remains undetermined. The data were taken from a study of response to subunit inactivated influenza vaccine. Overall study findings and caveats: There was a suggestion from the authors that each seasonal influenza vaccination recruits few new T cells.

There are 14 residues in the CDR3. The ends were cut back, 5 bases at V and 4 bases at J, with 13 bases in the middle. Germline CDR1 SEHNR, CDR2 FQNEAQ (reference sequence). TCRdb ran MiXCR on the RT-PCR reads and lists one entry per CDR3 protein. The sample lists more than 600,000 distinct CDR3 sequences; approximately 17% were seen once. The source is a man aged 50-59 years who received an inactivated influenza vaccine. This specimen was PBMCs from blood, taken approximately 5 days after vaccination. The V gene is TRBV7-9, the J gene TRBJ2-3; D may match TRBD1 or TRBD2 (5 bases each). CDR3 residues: CASSPGPSADTQYF. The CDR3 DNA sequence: TGTGCCAGCAGCCCGGGACCCAGCGCAGATACGCAGTATTTT.